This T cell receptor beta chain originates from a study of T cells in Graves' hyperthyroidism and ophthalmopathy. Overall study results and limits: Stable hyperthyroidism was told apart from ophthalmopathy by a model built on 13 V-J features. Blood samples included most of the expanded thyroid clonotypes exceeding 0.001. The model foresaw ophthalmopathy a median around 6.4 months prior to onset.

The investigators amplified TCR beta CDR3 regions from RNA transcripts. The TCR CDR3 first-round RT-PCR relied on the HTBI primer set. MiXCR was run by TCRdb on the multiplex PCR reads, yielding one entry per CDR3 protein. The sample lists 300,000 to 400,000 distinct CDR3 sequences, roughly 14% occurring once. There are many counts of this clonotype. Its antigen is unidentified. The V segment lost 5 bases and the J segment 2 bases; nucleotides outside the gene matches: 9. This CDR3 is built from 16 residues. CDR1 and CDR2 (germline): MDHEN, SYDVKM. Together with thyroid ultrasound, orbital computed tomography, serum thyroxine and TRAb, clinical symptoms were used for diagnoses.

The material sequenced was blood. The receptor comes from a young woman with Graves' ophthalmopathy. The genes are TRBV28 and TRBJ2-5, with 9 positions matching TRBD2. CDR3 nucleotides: TGTGCCAGCAGTGGGAGACTAGCGGAGATACAAGAGACCCAGTACTTC. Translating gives CASSGRLAEIQETQYF.